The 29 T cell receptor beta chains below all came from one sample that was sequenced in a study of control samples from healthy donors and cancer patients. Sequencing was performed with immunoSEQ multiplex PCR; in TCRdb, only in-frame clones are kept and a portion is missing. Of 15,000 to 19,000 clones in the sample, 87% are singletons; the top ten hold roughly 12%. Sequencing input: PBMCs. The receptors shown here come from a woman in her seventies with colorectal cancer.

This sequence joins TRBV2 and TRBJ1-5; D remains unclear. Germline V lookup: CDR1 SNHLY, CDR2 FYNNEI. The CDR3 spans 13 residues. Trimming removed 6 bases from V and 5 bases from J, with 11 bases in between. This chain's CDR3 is CASRSSIHQPQHF. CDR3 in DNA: TGTGCCAGCAGGTCATCCATCCATCAGCCCCAGCATTTT. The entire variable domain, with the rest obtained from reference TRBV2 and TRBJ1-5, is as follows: EPEVTQTPSHQVTQMGQEVILRCVPISNHLYFYWYRQILGQKVEFLVSFYNNEISEKSEIFDDQFSVERPDGSNFTLKIRSTKLEDSAMYFCASRSSIHQPQHFGDGTRLSIL.

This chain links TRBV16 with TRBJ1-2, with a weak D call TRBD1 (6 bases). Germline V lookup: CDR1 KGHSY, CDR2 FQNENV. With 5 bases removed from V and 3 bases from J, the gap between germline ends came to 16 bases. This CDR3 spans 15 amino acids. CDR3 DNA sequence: TGTGCCAGCAGCACCGGTCGGGGGGCGGACTATGGCTACACCTTC. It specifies CASSTGRGADYGYTF.

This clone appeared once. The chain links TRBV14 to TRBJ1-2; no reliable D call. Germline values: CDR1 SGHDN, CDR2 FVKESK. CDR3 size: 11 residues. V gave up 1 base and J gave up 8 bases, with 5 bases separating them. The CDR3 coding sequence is TGTGCCAGCAGCCAAGGCATCGGCTACACCTTC. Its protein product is CASSQGIGYTF.

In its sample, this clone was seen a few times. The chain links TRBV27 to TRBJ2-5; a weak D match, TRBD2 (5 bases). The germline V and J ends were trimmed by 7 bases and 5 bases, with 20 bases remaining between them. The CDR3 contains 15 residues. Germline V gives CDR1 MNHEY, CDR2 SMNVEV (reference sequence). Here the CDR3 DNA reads TGTGCCAGCACGAGGGCCGGGTCAGTCATGGAGACCCAGTACTTC. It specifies CASTRAGSVMETQYF.

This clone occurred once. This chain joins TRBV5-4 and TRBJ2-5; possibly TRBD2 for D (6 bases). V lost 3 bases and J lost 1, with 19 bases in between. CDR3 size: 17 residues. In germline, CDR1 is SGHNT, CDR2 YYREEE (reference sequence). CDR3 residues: CASSSYILGSLQETQYF. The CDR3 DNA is TGTGCCAGCAGCTCTTACATCCTCGGGAGCCTCCAAGAGACCCAGTACTTC.

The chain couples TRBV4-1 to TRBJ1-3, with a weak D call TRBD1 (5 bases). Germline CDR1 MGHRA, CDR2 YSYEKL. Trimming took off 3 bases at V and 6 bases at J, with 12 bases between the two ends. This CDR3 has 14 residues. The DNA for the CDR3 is TGCGCCAGCAGCCACTTGGGGCGCGAAAACACCATATATTTT. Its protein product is CASSHLGRENTIYF.

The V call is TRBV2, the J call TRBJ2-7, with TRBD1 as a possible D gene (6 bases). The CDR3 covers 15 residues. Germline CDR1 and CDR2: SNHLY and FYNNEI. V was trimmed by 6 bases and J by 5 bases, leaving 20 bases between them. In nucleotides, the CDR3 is TGTGCCAGCAGCGCTAGGGGACATGTCACTAACGAGCAGTACTTC. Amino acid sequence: CASSARGHVTNEQYF.

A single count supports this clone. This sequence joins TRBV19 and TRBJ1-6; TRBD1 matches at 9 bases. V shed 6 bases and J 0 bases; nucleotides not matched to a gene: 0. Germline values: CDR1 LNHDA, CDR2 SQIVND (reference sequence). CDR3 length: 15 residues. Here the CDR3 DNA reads TGTGCCAGTAGGGACAGGGGCTCCTATAATTCACCCCTCCACTTT. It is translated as CASRDRGSYNSPLHF.

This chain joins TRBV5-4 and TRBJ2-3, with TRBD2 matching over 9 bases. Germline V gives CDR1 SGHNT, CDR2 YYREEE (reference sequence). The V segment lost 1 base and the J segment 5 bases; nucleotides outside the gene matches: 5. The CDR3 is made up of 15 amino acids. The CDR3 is CASSLRRGGEDTQYF. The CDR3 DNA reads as TGTGCCAGCAGCTTGAGGCGGGGGGGCGAAGATACGCAGTATTTT.

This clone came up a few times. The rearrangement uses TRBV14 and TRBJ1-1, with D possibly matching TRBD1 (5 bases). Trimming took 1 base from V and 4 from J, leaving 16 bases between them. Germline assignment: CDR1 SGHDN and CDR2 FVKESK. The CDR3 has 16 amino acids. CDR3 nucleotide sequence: TGTGCCAGCAGCCAAGTCCCCGGCCAGGGTGGCACTGAAGCTTTCTTT. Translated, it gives CASSQVPGQGGTEAFF.

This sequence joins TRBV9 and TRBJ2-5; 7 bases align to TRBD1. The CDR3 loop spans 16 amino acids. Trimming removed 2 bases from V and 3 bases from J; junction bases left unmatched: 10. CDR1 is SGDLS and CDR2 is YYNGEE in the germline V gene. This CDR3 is CASSVHPGTEKETQYF. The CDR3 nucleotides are TGTGCCAGCAGCGTCCACCCTGGGACAGAAAAAGAGACCCAGTACTTC.

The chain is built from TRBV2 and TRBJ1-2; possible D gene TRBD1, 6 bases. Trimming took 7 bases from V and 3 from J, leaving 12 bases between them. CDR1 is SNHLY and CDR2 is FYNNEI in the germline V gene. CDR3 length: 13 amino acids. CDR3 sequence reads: CASTLGGDYGYTF. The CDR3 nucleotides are TGTGCCAGCACCTTAGGGGGGGACTATGGCTACACCTTC.

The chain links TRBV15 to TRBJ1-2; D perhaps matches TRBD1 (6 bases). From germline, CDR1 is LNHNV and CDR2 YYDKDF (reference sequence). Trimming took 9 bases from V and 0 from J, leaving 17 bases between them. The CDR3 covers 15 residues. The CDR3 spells CATRGAVSPNYGYTF. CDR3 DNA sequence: TGTGCCACTAGGGGGGCAGTTAGTCCTAACTATGGCTACACCTTC.

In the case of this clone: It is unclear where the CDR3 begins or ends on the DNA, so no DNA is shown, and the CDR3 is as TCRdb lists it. CDR3 region: CASSKVGGGSNQPQHF. The chain uses TRBV21-1 and TRBJ1-5. TRBV21-1 is marked as a pseudogene. The CDR3 is made up of 16 amino acids, end residues included.

The chain's CDR3 is CASSLSYRGISYEQYF. In DNA form, the CDR3 reads TGCGCCAGCAGCCTATCCTACAGGGGGATCTCCTACGAGCAGTACTTC. J is TRBJ2-7 and V is TRBV4-3, with TRBD1 matching 8 bases. Per germline, CDR1 LGHNA and CDR2 YSLEER. The CDR3 is 16 amino acids. The junction had 8 bases not matched to a gene; V was cut back by 4 bases and J by 0 bases.

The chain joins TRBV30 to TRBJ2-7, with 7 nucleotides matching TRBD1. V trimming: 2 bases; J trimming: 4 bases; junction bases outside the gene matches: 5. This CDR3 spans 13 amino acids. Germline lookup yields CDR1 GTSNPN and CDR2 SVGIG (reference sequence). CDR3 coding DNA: TGTGCCTGGAGTAAAGGGGGCGGGTACGAGCAGTACTTC. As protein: CAWSKGGGYEQYF.

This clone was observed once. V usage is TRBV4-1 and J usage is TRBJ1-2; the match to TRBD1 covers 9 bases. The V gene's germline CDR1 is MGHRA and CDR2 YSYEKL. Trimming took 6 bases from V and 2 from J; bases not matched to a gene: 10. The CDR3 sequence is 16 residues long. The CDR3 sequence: CASRTQGAPRNYGYTF. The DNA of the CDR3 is TGCGCCAGCAGGACACAGGGGGCGCCGAGAAACTATGGCTACACCTTC.

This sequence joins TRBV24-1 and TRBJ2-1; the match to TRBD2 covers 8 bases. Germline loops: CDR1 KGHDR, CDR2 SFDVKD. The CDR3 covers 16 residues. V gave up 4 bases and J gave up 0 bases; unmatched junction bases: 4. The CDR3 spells CATSDSGGRSYNEQFF. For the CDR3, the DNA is TGTGCCACCAGTGACTCGGGAGGGCGCTCCTACAATGAGCAGTTCTTC.

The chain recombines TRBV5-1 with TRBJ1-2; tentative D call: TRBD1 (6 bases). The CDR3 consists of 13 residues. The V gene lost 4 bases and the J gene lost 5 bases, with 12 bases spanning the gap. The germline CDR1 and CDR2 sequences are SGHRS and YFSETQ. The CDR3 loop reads CASSPGADYGYTF. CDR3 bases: TGCGCCAGCAGCCCAGGGGCAGATTATGGCTACACCTTC.

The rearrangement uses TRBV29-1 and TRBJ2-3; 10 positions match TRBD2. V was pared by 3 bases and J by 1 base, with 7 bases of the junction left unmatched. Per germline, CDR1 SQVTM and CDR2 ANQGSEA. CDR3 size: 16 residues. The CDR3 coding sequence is TGCAGCGTTGATTTCCCAGCGGGGGGGCGCACAGATACGCAGTATTTT. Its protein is CSVDFPAGGRTDTQYF.

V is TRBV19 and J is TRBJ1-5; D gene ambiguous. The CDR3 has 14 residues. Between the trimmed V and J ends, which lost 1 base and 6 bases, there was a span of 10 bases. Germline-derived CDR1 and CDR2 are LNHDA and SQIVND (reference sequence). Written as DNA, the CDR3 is TGTGCCAGTAGTATAGCTGGCGGTAGTCAGCCCCAGCATTTT. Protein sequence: CASSIAGGSQPQHF.

The DNA for the CDR3 is TGTGCCAGCCGTCTCACAGATACGCAGTATTTT. Encoded protein: CASRLTDTQYF. The chain recombines TRBV11-3 with TRBJ2-3; D gene unclear. The CDR3 has 11 amino acids. Trimming took 8 bases from V and 2 from J, leaving 5 bases between them. The germline V gene has CDR1 SGHNT and CDR2 YENEEA.

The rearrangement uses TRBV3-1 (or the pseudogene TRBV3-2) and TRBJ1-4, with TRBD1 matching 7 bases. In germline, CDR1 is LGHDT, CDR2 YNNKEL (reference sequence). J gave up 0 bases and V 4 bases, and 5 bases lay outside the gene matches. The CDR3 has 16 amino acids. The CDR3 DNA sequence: TGTGCCAGCAGCCGGCCCCAGGGGGCAACTAATGAAAAACTGTTTTTT. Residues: CASSRPQGATNEKLFF.

The CDR3 bases are TGTGCCAGCAGCGGTCATAGCGGGAGCTCCTACGAGCAGTACTTC. Its protein is CASSGHSGSSYEQYF. The chain uses TRBV9 and TRBJ2-7, with TRBD2 matching 9 bases. The V and J ends lost 3 bases and 0 bases, in that order; junction bases with no gene match: 4. The CDR3 consists of 15 residues. Per the germline V gene, CDR1 is SGDLS and CDR2 is YYNGEE.

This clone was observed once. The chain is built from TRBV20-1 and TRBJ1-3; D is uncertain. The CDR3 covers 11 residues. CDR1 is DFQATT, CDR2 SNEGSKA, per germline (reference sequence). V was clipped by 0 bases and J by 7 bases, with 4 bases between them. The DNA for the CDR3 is TGCAGTGCTAGAGATGTGAACACCATATATTTT. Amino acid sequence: CSARDVNTIYF.

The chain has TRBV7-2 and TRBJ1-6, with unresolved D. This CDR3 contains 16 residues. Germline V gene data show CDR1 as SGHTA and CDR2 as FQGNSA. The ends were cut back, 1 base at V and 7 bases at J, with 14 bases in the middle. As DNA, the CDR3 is TGTGCCAGCAGCTTAGTTCCGGGGATGGGGAATTCACCCCTCCACTTT. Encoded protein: CASSLVPGMGNSPLHF.

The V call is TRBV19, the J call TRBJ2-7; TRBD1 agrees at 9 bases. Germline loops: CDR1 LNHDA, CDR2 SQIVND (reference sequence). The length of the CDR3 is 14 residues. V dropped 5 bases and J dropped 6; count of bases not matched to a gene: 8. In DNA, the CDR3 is TGTGCCAGTAGTGGCAGACAGGGGGTGAGCGAGCAGTACTTC. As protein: CASSGRQGVSEQYF.

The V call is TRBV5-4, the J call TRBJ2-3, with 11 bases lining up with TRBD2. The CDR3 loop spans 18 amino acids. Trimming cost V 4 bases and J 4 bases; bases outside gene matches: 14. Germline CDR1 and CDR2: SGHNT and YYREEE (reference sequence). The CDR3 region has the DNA TGTGCCAGCAGCCTGGACCTTGTAGCGGGGGGGCGGGCAGATACGCAGTATTTT. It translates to CASSLDLVAGGRADTQYF.

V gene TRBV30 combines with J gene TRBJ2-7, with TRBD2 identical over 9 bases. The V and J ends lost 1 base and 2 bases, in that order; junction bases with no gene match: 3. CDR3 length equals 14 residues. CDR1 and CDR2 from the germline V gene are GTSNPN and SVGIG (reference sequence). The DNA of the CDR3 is TGTGCCTGGAGTGCGACTAGCGGCGCCTACGAGCAGTACTTC. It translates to CAWSATSGAYEQYF. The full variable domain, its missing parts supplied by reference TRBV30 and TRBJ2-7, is SQTIHQWPATLVQPVGSPLSLECTVEGTSNPNLYWYRQAAGRGLQLLFYSVGIGQISSEVPQNLSASRPQDRQFILSSKKLLLSDSGFYLCAWSATSGAYEQYFGPGTRLTVT.